This TCR beta chain was sequenced during a study of immune evolution from preneoplasia to lung adenocarcinoma (dated by TCRdb to the early 2020s). A note on the overall study: HLA loss of heterozygosity was seen in approximately 6.5%, 16% and 36% of AIS, MIA and ADC lesions, and in no AAH lesions. POLYSOLVER was used to infer Class I HLA alleles from exome data, and LOHHLA was used to detect allele-specific HLA loss. Immune contexture across lung adenocarcinoma precursors and invasive adenocarcinoma was profiled using immune gene expression, TCR sequencing and multiplex immunofluorescence. The sample size was set by how many specimens were available, not by a prior power calculation. A total of some 48 patients with pulmonary nodules who underwent surgical resection were included in the overall cohort. The immune data were integrated with whole exome sequencing and methylation data obtained from the same cohort of nodules. TCR sequencing data were obtained from 51 patients. Resected precursor lesions (AAH, AIS, MIA) and invasive adenocarcinomas were compared against paired morphologically normal lung tissue. It was reported in the study that 105 samples were used for TCR sequencing.

Between the mid-2010s and the late 2010s, the patients underwent resection in either Japan or China. The histologic diagnosis of each case was independently confirmed on H&E slides by two lung cancer pathologists. For nucleic acid extraction, premalignant or tumor cells were enriched by macro-dissection following pathologic assessment. The AllPrep DNA/RNA FFPE Kit was used to isolate DNA from FFPE tissue. Summary of the overall study and its limitations: Because all patients were from Japan and China, applicability to Western populations was uncertain. Top T cell clone frequencies were highest in normal lung and appeared to decrease progressively from AAH through AIS, MIA and invasive adenocarcinoma. Compared with EGFR-mutant or double wild-type lesions, KRAS-mutant nodules had the highest T cell clonality. The findings reflected association rather than direct causation, and larger cohorts with long-term follow-up and longitudinal biopsies were considered necessary. Clonality was highest in normal lung, while later-stage lesions appeared to show lower clonality but higher T cell density and diversity.

Using the immunoSEQ hsTCRbeta Kit, TCR beta CDR3 regions were sequenced from DNA. As for the original processing: The ImmunoSEQ Analyzer was used to analyse the TCR sequencing data. T cell clonality was defined as 1 minus Pielou's evenness computed on productive rearrangements. To measure T cell diversity, the inverse Simpson index was applied to productive templates. T cell density was defined as TCR beta template counts normalized to usable DNA, with usable DNA estimated by amplification and sequencing of housekeeping genes. Two-sided Kruskal-Wallis tests were used to compare TCR metrics between histologic stages. TCRdb took over this immuneACCESS table, retaining in-frame rearrangements with V and J assigned. Such tables are incomplete; in checked studies, under half of the missing clones stem from an unresolved V gene, and the remainder is unexplained. The V and J calls and the clone size are those of that table, but D and trimming were determined from the DNA. This sample holds about 3,900 clones; 70% to 90% were observed only once. Around 5% of the sample is taken by the ten largest.

With regard to this clone: Its antigen remains undetermined. Base qualities are missing; no much larger clone stands one base away.

CDR1 LNHDA and CDR2 SQIVND are derived from the germline V gene (reference sequence). Counted from cysteine to phenylalanine, this CDR3 has 15 amino acids. Only the CDR3 DNA is retained, 45 bases long and in frame from the first base. Trimming takes 5 bases off V and 6 bases off J; junction bases not matched to a gene: 10. The sequenced material came from FFPE minimally invasive lung adenocarcinoma tissue. The cell subset or site label on this specimen signifies: micro-invasive lung adenocarcinoma (MIA). The chain couples TRBV19 to TRBJ2-3, and TRBD1 matches 8 of the central bases. The clonotype comes from a donor at least 70 years old with lung adenocarcinoma. CDR3 sequence: CASSPGQGAWDTQYF. Read as DNA, the sequence is TGTGCCAGTAGTCCCGGACAGGGAGCATGGGATACGCAGTATTTT.